The entry below describes one TCR beta chain. Its antigen is not known. Germline CDR1 reads MNHEY; CDR2 reads SMNVEV (reference sequence). V shed 0 bases and J shed 5 bases, with 10 bases lying between them. The length of the CDR3 is 14 residues. The data originate from a study of T cells in localized non-small cell lung cancer. Findings of the study overall: There was an association of higher blood T cell density with longer overall survival.

Some clones are missing from TCRdb's copy, which holds only in-frame ones; the method was immunoSEQ multiplex PCR. There are roughly 40,000 clones in the sample; about 87% occur only once, and 3.5% lies in the top ten. This chain uses TRBV27 with TRBJ1-2, with a weak D call TRBD1 (5 bases). The receptor comes from a man aged 18 to 49 with stage I lung adenocarcinoma. The sequencing here drew on peripheral blood, taken before any cancer treatment. The CDR3 spells CASSLSGDGYGYTF. CDR3 DNA sequence: TGTGCCAGCAGTTTATCGGGGGATGGGTATGGCTACACCTTC.